Listed here is a single T cell receptor (beta chain). A read error may produce the germline difference seen at one junction end. This specimen belongs to a study of identical twins. This CDR3 spans 14 amino acids. Germline V lookup: CDR1 ENHRY, CDR2 SYGVKD. Template switching added a universal primer site; cDNA carried unique molecular identifiers. From the 5' RACE reads, TCRdb called clonotypes with MiXCR, one entry per CDR3 protein. The table lists roughly 1.6 million distinct CDR3 sequences, around 33% of them singletons. The specimen sequenced was cord blood. V is TRBV10-3 and J is TRBJ2-3; D gene unclear. This TCR came from a newborn girl in good health. The CDR3 DNA is TGTGCCATCAGTTTAGGCCTAAACACAGATACGCGGTATTTT. It encodes CAISLGLNTDTRYF.